The rows below give T cell receptor beta chains drawn from one sample of a study of T cells after yellow fever vaccination. TCRdb re-called the 5' RACE reads with MiXCR, one entry per CDR3 protein. The table shows approximately 260,000 distinct CDR3 sequences, with roughly 5.6% occurring only once. Sample: CD4+ T cells sorted from PBMCs, taken on the day of the yellow fever booster vaccination. These receptors all come from a man aged 18 to 29 who received the YFV17D yellow fever vaccine. CDR3s include the opening cysteine and the closing phenylalanine or tryptophan. The order of the fields is J gene, clone size, D gene, V gene, CDR3 protein, CDR3 DNA. D genes are given only for firm matches. Expanded clones get a size class; other rows say once, few or many, or leave the size out.

j_gene: TRBJ2-2; abundance: few; d_gene: .; v_gene: TRBV28; CDR3aa: CASSPWSAGPNTGELFF; CDR3nt: TGTGCCAGCAGTCCCTGGTCTGCGGGCCCGAACACCGGGGAGCTGTTTTTT
j_gene: TRBJ2-1; abundance: .; d_gene: .; v_gene: TRBV12-3/TRBV12-4; CDR3aa: CASTGMELGEQFF; CDR3nt: TGTGCCAGCACAGGGATGGAGTTAGGTGAGCAGTTCTTC
j_gene: TRBJ2-3; abundance: few; d_gene: .; v_gene: TRBV7-2; CDR3aa: CASRLHRASTDTQYF; CDR3nt: TGTGCCAGCAGATTGCACCGGGCCTCCACAGATACGCAGTATTTT
j_gene: TRBJ2-2; abundance: few; d_gene: .; v_gene: TRBV10-2; CDR3aa: CASSLTRTPGELFF; CDR3nt: TGCGCCAGCAGCTTGACAAGGACGCCCGGGGAGCTGTTTTTT
j_gene: TRBJ1-2; abundance: few; d_gene: TRBD1; v_gene: TRBV18; CDR3aa: CASSLEKTGQGAGGYTF; CDR3nt: TGTGCCAGCTCACTCGAAAAGACGGGACAGGGGGCTGGAGGCTACACCTTC
j_gene: TRBJ2-1; abundance: .; d_gene: .; v_gene: TRBV7-2; CDR3aa: CASSLGAGLGNEQFF; CDR3nt: TGTGCCAGCAGCCTGGGGGCAGGGTTGGGCAATGAGCAGTTCTTC
j_gene: TRBJ1-1; abundance: many; d_gene: .; v_gene: TRBV5-1; CDR3aa: CASSLVGGGNTEAFF; CDR3nt: TGCGCCAGCAGCTTGGTAGGGGGGGGAAACACTGAAGCTTTCTTT
j_gene: TRBJ2-1; abundance: few; d_gene: TRBD1; v_gene: TRBV6-2/TRBV6-3; CDR3aa: CASSPPPGTGGAIYPNNEQFF; CDR3nt: TGTGCCAGCAGCCCGCCCCCCGGGACAGGGGGTGCAATCTACCCCAACAATGAGCAGTTCTTC
j_gene: TRBJ1-1; abundance: few; d_gene: .; v_gene: TRBV7-2; CDR3aa: CASSHGGHRNTEAFF; CDR3nt: TGTGCCAGCAGCCACGGGGGACATCGGAACACTGAAGCTTTCTTT
j_gene: TRBJ2-1; abundance: .; d_gene: TRBD1; v_gene: TRBV15; CDR3aa: CATSPGTAGNEQFF; CDR3nt: TGTGCCACCAGCCCTGGGACAGCAGGCAATGAGCAGTTCTTC
j_gene: TRBJ2-3; abundance: .; d_gene: TRBD2; v_gene: TRBV11-2; CDR3aa: CASRGSGGASDTQYF; CDR3nt: TGTGCCAGCAGAGGGAGCGGGGGGGCCTCAGATACGCAGTATTTT
j_gene: TRBJ2-7; abundance: .; d_gene: .; v_gene: TRBV4-1; CDR3aa: CASSQDWVFEQYF; CDR3nt: TGCGCCAGCAGCCAAGACTGGGTATTCGAGCAGTACTTC
j_gene: TRBJ1-2; abundance: .; d_gene: .; v_gene: TRBV25-1; CDR3aa: CASSETGTGWFTNYGYTF; CDR3nt: TGTGCCAGCAGTGAAACCGGGACGGGATGGTTTACTAACTATGGCTACACCTTC
j_gene: TRBJ1-5; abundance: many; d_gene: .; v_gene: TRBV21-1; CDR3aa: CASSKAVGQPQHF; CDR3nt: TGTGCCAGCAGCAAAGCGGTTGGTCAGCCCCAGCATTTT
j_gene: TRBJ2-7; abundance: many; d_gene: TRBD1; v_gene: TRBV6-1; CDR3aa: CASSVTGVYEQYF; CDR3nt: TGTGCCAGCAGTGTGACAGGGGTTTACGAGCAGTACTTC
j_gene: TRBJ2-3; abundance: many; d_gene: .; v_gene: TRBV20-1; CDR3aa: CSAREVGGPTDTQYF; CDR3nt: TGCAGTGCTAGAGAGGTGGGGGGACCCACAGATACGCAGTATTTT
j_gene: TRBJ1-1; abundance: few; d_gene: TRBD1; v_gene: TRBV12-3/TRBV12-4; CDR3aa: CASSSQGQEAFF; CDR3nt: TGTGCCAGCAGTTCCCAGGGACAGGAAGCTTTCTTT
j_gene: TRBJ2-5; abundance: few; d_gene: .; v_gene: TRBV4-1; CDR3aa: CASSQGRKRSLEETQYF; CDR3nt: TGCGCCAGCAGCCAAGGGCGGAAGCGCTCGTTAGAGGAGACCCAGTACTTC
j_gene: TRBJ2-7; abundance: few; d_gene: .; v_gene: TRBV12-3/TRBV12-4; CDR3aa: CASSLVGTYYEQYF; CDR3nt: TGTGCCAGCAGTTTAGTTGGGACATACTACGAGCAGTACTTC
j_gene: TRBJ1-6; abundance: many; d_gene: .; v_gene: TRBV3-1; CDR3aa: CASSQGTDYNSPLHF; CDR3nt: TGTGCCAGCAGCCAAGGGACAGACTATAATTCACCCCTCCACTTT
j_gene: TRBJ2-1; abundance: many; d_gene: TRBD1; v_gene: TRBV9; CDR3aa: CASTWGQGADEQFF; CDR3nt: TGTGCCAGCACTTGGGGTCAGGGGGCTGATGAGCAGTTCTTC
j_gene: TRBJ1-1; abundance: .; d_gene: .; v_gene: TRBV9; CDR3aa: CASSVMGANTEAFF; CDR3nt: TGTGCCAGCAGCGTTATGGGAGCGAACACTGAAGCTTTCTTT
j_gene: TRBJ2-1; abundance: .; d_gene: .; v_gene: TRBV11-2; CDR3aa: CASSLDLSAPKVF; CDR3nt: TGTGCCAGCAGCTTGGATTTGAGCGCCCCAAAGGTCTTC
j_gene: TRBJ2-7; abundance: many; d_gene: .; v_gene: TRBV10-3; CDR3aa: CAIGQSSYEQYF; CDR3nt: TGTGCCATAGGACAGAGCTCCTACGAGCAGTACTTC
j_gene: TRBJ1-6; abundance: many; d_gene: TRBD1; v_gene: TRBV20-1; CDR3aa: CSAVTGNNSPLHF; CDR3nt: TGCAGTGCTGTGACAGGGAATAATTCACCCCTCCACTTT
j_gene: TRBJ1-5; abundance: .; d_gene: .; v_gene: TRBV6-5; CDR3aa: CASSYSRQNQPQHF; CDR3nt: TGTGCCAGCAGTTACTCCCGGCAGAATCAGCCCCAGCATTTT
j_gene: TRBJ2-1; abundance: many; d_gene: .; v_gene: TRBV6-5; CDR3aa: CASSLRPYNEQFF; CDR3nt: TGTGCCAGCAGTCTCAGGCCCTACAATGAGCAGTTCTTC